In its sample, the clone carrying this TCR beta chain was seen many times. Its specificity is not known. This specimen belongs to a study of breast tumors, draining lymph nodes, adjacent tissues. Study conclusions and caveats: Most tumor T cells seemingly derive from lymph node, then expand in tumor. Tumor repertoires ranked between lymph nodes and nontumor tissue in diversity, with V and J gene preferences. Compared with basal-like, luminal-like tumors shared significantly more repertoire with nontumor tissue.

Using its own MiXCR run on the multiplex PCR reads, TCRdb lists one record per CDR3 protein. The table records 170,000 or so distinct CDR3 sequences, around a third of them present only once. Germline assignment: CDR1 SGDLS and CDR2 YYNGEE. The CDR3 has 12 residues. V was clipped by 7 bases and J by 8 bases; unmatched bases: 2. Breast cancer patients provided tissue from their axillary draining lymph nodes. This chain connects TRBV9 to TRBJ2-4; 11 nucleotides agree with TRBD2. Sequencing used axillary lymph node tissue. The clonotype comes from a female donor with breast cancer. Some clones in this sample may be carry-over from other donors' samples. The CDR3 protein is CASGTSGDIQYF. CDR3 nucleotide sequence: TGTGCCAGCGGGACTAGCGGTGACATTCAGTACTTC.